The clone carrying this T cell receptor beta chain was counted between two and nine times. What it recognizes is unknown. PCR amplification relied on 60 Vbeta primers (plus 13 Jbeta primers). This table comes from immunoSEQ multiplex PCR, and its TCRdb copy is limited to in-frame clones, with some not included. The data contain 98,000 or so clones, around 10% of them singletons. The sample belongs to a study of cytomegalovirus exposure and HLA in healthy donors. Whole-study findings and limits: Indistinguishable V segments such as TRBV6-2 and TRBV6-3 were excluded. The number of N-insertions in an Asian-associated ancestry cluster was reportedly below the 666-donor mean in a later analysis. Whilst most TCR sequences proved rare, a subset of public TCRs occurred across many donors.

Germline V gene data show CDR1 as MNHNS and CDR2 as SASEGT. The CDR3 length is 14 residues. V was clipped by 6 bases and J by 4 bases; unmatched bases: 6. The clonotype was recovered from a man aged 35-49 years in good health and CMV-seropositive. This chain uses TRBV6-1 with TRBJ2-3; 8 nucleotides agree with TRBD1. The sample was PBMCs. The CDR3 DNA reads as TGTGCCAGCAGACAGGGGGTCGGGGCAGATACGCAGTATTTT. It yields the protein CASRQGVGADTQYF.